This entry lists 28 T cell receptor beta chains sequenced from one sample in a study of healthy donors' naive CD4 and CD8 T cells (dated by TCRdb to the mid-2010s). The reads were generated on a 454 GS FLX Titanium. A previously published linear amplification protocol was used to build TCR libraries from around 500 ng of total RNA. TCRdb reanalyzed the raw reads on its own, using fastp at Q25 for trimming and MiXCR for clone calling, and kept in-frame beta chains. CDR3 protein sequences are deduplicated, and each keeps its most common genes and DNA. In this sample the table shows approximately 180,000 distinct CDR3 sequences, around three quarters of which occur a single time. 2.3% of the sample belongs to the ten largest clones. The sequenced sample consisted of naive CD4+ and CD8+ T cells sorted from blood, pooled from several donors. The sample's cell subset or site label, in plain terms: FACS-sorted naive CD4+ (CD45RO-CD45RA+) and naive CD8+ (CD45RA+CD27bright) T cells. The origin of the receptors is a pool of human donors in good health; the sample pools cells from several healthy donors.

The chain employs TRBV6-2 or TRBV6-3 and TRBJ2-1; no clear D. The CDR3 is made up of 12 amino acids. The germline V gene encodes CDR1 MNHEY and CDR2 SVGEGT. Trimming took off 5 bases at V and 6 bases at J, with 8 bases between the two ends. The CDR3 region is CASSLRFNEQFF. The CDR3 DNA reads TGTGCCAGCAGTCTTAGGTTCAATGAGCAGTTCTTC.

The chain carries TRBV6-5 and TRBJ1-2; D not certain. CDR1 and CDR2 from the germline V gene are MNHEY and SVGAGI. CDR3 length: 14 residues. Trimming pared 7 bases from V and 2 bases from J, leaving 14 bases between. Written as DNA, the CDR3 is TGTGCCAGCACTCGTGGCGGAAGGAACTATGGCTACACCTTC. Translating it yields CASTRGGRNYGYTF.

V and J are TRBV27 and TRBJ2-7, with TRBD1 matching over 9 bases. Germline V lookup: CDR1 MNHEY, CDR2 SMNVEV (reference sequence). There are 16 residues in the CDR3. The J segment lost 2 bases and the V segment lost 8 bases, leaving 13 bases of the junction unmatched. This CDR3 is CASQSIPGQGTYEQYF. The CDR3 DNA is TGTGCCAGCCAATCTATACCGGGACAGGGCACCTACGAGCAGTACTTC.

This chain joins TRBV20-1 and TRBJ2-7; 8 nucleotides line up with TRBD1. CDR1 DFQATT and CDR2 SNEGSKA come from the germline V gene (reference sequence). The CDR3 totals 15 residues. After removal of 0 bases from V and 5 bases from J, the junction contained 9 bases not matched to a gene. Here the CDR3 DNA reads TGCAGTGCTAGAGATTATAGGGACAGGCATAACGAGCAGTACTTC. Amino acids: CSARDYRDRHNEQYF.

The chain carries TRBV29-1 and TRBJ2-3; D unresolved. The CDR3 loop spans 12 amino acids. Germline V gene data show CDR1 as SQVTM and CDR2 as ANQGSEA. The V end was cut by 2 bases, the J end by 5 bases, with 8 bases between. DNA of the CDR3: TGCAGCGTTGAACCAAAGGAAGATACGCAGTATTTT. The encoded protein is CSVEPKEDTQYF.

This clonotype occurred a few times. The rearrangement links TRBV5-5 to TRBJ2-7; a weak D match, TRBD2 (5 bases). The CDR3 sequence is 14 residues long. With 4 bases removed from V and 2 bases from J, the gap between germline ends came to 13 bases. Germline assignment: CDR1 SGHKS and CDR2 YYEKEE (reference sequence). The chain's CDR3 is CASSPTEAPYEQYF. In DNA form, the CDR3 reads TGTGCCAGCAGCCCGACGGAGGCACCCTACGAGCAGTACTTC.

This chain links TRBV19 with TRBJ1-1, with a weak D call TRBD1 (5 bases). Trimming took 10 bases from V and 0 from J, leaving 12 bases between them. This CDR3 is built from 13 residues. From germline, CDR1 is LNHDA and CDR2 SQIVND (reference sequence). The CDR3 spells CATHGTLNTEAFF. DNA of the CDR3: TGTGCCACCCATGGGACCTTGAACACTGAAGCTTTCTTT.

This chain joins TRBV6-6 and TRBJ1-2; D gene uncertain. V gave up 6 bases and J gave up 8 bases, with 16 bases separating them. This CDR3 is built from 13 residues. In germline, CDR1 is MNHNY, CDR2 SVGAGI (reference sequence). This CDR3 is CASSWTASEGYTF. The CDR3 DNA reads TGTGCCAGCAGCTGGACCGCGTCTGAGGGCTACACCTTC.

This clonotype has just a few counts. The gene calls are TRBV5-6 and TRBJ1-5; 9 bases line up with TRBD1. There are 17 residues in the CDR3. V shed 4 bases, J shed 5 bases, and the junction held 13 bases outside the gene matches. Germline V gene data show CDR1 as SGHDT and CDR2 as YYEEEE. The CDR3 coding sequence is TGTGCCAGCAGCGTACCCCCGGGACAGGGACGTCATCAGCCCCAGCATTTT. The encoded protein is CASSVPPGQGRHQPQHF.

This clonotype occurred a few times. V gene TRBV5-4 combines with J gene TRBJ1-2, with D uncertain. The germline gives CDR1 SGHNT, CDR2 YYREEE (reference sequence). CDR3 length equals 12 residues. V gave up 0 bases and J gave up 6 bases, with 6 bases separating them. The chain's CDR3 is CASSLAGDGYTF. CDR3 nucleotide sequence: TGTGCCAGCAGCTTGGCAGGTGATGGCTACACCTTC.

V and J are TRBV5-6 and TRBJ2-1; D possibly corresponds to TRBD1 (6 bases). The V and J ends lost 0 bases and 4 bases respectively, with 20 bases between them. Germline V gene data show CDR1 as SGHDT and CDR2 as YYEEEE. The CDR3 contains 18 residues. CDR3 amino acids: CASSLDYLRDTLYNEQFF. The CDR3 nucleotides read TGTGCCAGCAGCTTGGACTATCTACGGGACACATTGTACAATGAGCAGTTCTTC.

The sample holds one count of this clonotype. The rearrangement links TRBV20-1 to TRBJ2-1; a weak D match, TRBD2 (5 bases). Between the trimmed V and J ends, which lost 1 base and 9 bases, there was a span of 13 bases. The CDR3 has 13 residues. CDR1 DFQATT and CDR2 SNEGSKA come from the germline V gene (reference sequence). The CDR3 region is CSARVPSNLEQFF. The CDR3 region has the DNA TGCAGTGCTAGAGTACCTAGCAATCTTGAGCAGTTCTTC.

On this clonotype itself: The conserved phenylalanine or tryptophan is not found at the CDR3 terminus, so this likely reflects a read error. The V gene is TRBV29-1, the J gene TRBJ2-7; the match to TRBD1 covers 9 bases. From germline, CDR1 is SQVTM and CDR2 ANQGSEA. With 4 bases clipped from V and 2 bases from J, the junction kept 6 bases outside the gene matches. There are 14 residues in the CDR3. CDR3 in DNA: TGCAGCGTTGTTGCCGGGACAGGGACCTACGAGCAGTACCTC. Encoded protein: CSVVAGTGTYEQYL.

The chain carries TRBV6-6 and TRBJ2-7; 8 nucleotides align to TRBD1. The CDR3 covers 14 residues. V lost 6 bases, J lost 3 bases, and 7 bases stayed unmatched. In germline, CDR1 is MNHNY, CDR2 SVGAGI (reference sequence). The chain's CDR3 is CASRSGQGSYEQYF. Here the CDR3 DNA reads TGTGCCAGCAGATCCGGACAGGGTAGCTACGAGCAGTACTTC.

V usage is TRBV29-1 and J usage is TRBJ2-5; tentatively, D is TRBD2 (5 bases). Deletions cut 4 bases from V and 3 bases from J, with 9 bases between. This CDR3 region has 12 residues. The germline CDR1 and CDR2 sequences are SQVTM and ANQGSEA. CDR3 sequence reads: CSVGTGKETQYF. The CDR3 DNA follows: TGCAGCGTTGGGACTGGAAAAGAGACCCAGTACTTC.

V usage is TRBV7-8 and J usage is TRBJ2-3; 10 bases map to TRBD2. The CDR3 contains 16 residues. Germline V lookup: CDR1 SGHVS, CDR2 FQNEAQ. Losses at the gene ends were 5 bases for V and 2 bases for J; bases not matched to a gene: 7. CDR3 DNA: TGTGCCAGCAGCCCTGGAGGGACTAGCGCCACAGATACGCAGTATTTT. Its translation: CASSPGGTSATDTQYF.

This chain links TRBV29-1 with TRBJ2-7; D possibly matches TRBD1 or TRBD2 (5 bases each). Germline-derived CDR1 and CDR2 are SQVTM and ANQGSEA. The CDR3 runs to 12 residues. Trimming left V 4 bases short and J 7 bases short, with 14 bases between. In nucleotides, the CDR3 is TGCAGCGTTGCCAGGGACGCGTGGGAGCAGTACTTC. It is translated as CSVARDAWEQYF.

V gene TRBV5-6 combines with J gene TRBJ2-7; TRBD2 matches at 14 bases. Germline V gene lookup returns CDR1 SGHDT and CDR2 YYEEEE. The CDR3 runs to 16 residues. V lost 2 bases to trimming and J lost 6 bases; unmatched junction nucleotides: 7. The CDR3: CASSLEPGLAGVEQYF. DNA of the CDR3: TGTGCCAGCAGCTTAGAACCGGGACTAGCGGGAGTCGAGCAGTACTTC. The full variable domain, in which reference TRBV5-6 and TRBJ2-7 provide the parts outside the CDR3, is DAGVTQSPTHLIKTRGQQVTLRCSPKSGHDTVSWYQQALGQGPQFIFQYYEEEERQRGNFPDRFSGHQFPNYSSELNVNALLLGDSALYLCASSLEPGLAGVEQYFGPGTRLTVT.

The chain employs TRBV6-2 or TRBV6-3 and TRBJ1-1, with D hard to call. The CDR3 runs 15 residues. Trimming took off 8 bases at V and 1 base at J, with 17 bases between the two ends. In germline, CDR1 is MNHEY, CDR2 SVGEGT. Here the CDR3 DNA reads TGTGCCAGCGTCACAGAGGGCCGAAGGAACACTGAAGCTTTCTTT. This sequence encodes CASVTEGRRNTEAFF.

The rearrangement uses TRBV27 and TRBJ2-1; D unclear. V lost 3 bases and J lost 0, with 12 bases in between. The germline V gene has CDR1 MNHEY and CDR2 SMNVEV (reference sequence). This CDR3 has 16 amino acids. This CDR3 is CASSFLPRYSYNEQFF. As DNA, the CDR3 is TGTGCCAGCAGTTTCCTCCCCCGGTACTCCTACAATGAGCAGTTCTTC.

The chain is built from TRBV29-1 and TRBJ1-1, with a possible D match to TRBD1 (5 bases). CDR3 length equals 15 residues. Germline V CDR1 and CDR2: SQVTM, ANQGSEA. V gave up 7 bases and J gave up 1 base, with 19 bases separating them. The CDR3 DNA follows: TGCAGCGAACCGGGACGGAAGACAGAGAACACTGAAGCTTTCTTT. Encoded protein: CSEPGRKTENTEAFF.

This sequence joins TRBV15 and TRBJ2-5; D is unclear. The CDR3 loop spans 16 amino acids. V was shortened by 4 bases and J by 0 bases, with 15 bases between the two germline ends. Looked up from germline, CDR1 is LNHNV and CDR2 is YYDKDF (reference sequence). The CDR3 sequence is CATSKNSRAYQETQYF. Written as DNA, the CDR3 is TGTGCCACCAGCAAGAACAGTAGGGCGTACCAAGAGACCCAGTACTTC. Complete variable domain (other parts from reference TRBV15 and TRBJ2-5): DAMVIQNPRYQVTQFGKPVTLSCSQTLNHNVMYWYQQKSSQAPKLLFHYYDKDFNNEADTPDNFQSRRPNTSFCFLDIRSPGLGDTAMYLCATSKNSRAYQETQYFGPGTRLLVL.

The CDR3 protein is CSVVVWDRGSNEQYF. CDR3 DNA: TGCAGCGTTGTGGTGTGGGACAGGGGATCCAACGAGCAGTACTTC. The chain couples TRBV29-1 to TRBJ2-7, with TRBD1 identical over 10 bases. Germline lookup yields CDR1 SQVTM and CDR2 ANQGSEA. The CDR3 covers 15 residues. The ends lost 4 bases at V and 5 bases at J; junction bases unmatched: 11.

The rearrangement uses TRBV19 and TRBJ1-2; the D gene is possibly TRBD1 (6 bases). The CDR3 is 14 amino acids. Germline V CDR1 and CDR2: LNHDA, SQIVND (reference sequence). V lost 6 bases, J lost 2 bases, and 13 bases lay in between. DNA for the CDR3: TGTGCCAGTAGGCGGACAGTCTCAAACTATGGCTACACCTTC. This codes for CASRRTVSNYGYTF.

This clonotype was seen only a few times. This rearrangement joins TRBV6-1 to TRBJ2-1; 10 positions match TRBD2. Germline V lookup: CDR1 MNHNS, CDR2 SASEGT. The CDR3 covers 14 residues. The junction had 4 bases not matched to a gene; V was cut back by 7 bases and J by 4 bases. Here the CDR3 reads CASTPGLAYNEQFF. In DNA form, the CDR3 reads TGTGCCAGCACTCCGGGACTAGCGTACAATGAGCAGTTCTTC.

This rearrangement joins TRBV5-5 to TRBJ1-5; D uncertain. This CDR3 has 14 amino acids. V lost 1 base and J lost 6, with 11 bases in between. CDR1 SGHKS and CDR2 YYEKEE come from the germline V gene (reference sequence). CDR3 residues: CASSLLSRGQPQHF. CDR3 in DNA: TGTGCCAGCAGCTTGCTGAGTCGGGGTCAGCCCCAGCATTTT.

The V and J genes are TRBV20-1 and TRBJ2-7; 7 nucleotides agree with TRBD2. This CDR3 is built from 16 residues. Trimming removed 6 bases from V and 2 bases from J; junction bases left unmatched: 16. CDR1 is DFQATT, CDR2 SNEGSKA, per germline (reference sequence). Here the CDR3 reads CSAQIGLAERPYEQYF. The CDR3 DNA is TGCAGTGCCCAAATCGGCCTAGCGGAACGACCCTACGAGCAGTACTTC.

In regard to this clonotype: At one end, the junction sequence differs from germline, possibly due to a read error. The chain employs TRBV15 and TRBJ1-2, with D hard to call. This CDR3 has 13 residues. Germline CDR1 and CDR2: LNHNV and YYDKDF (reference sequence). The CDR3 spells CATSGDSRYGYTF. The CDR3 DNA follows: TGTGCCACCAGCGGAGACTCCCGCTATGGCTACACCTTC.